Listed below are T cell receptor beta chains from one sample, sequenced in a study of blood T cell repertoires in COVID-19. TCRdb keeps only in-frame clones here, not all; method: immunoSEQ multiplex PCR. The sample has approximately 240,000 clones, around 90% seen once. The sample consisted of peripheral blood. These receptors originate from a woman aged 18-29 years who had recovered from COVID-19. Each CDR3 is given with its conserved first and last residue. D genes are given only for firm matches. Clone size appears in some rows only: once, few, many, or a class for an expanded clone.

D gene	J gene	clone size	V gene	CDR3 protein	CDR3 DNA
TRBD2	TRBJ2-1	NA	TRBV30	CAWSVGTSSGNEQFF	TGTGCCTGGAGTGTCGGGACTAGCAGTGGCAATGAGCAGTTCTTC
NA	TRBJ2-5	NA	TRBV15	CATSRDAVPRGETQYF	TGTGCCACCAGCAGAGATGCAGTCCCCCGAGGGGAGACCCAGTACTTC
TRBD1	TRBJ2-3	NA	TRBV24-1	CATSETGTADTQYF	TGTGCCACCAGTGAGACCGGGACAGCGGATACGCAGTATTTT
NA	TRBJ1-1	NA	TRBV18	CASSSTEMNTEAFF	TGTGCCAGCTCATCGACAGAGATGAACACTGAAGCTTTCTTT
NA	TRBJ2-1	NA	TRBV12-3/TRBV12-4	CALQGNEQFF	TGTGCCCTACAGGGCAATGAGCAGTTCTTC
NA	TRBJ1-1	NA	TRBV6-1	CASSEGLKNTEAFF	TGTGCCAGCAGTGAAGGACTGAAGAACACTGAAGCTTTCTTT
NA	TRBJ2-2	NA	TRBV4-1	CASSHLWTDTGELFF	TGCGCCAGCAGCCATCTCTGGACAGACACCGGGGAGCTGTTTTTT
NA	TRBJ2-7	NA	TRBV4-3	CASSQVGGGYEQYF	TGCGCCAGCAGCCAAGTGGGGGGAGGCTACGAGCAGTACTTC
NA	TRBJ1-2	NA	TRBV6-5	CASSPEPGYGYTF	TGTGCCAGCAGCCCCGAGCCGGGCTATGGCTACACCTTC
NA	TRBJ1-1	NA	TRBV5-1	CASTTENTEAFF	TGCGCCAGCACGACTGAGAACACTGAAGCTTTCTTT
NA	TRBJ1-5	NA	TRBV7-9	CASSSITNSNQPQHF	TGTGCCAGCAGCTCAATTACAAATAGCAATCAGCCCCAGCATTTT
NA	TRBJ1-6	once	TRBV9	CASTPSAGLNSPLHF	TGTGCCAGCACCCCAAGTGCAGGGCTTAATTCACCCCTCCACTTT
TRBD1	TRBJ1-4	NA	TRBV7-9	CASSLGTFRGPTNEKLFF	TGTGCCAGCAGCTTAGGGACCTTCAGGGGGCCAACTAATGAAAAACTGTTTTTT
TRBD1	TRBJ1-2	NA	TRBV7-2	CASSSRQGARGYTF	TGTGCCAGCAGCTCGAGACAGGGGGCGCGGGGCTACACCTTC
TRBD1	TRBJ2-4	NA	TRBV9	CASSVAPQGVSKNIQYF	TGTGCCAGCAGCGTAGCTCCTCAGGGGGTATCCAAAAACATTCAGTACTTC
NA	TRBJ1-2	NA	TRBV18	CASSPPQAYGYTF	TGTGCCAGCTCACCACCCCAGGCTTATGGCTACACCTTC
NA	TRBJ1-1	NA	TRBV15	CATSRDLVGSTEAFF	TGTGCCACCAGCAGAGATCTGGTCGGTAGCACTGAAGCTTTCTTT
NA	TRBJ2-5	few	TRBV7-9	CASSFAQQETQYF	TGTGCCAGCAGCTTCGCCCAGCAAGAGACCCAGTACTTC
TRBD1	TRBJ1-5	few	TRBV18	CASRTGAPNQPQHF	TGTGCCAGCCGAACAGGGGCCCCTAATCAGCCCCAGCATTTT
NA	TRBJ1-5	NA	TRBV6-2/TRBV6-3	CASSFLGRGGNQPQHF	TGTGCCAGCAGTTTCCTGGGAAGGGGTGGCAATCAGCCCCAGCATTTT
TRBD2	TRBJ2-1	NA	TRBV27	CASSLLGLGVDNEQFF	TGTGCCAGCAGTTTATTGGGACTAGGAGTAGACAATGAGCAGTTCTTC
NA	TRBJ2-7	NA	TRBV15	CATSRDKGPSGYHEQYF	TGTGCCACCAGCAGAGATAAAGGGCCGTCGGGGTACCACGAGCAGTACTTC
NA	TRBJ2-1	NA	TRBV24-1	CAAQPTTGHNEQFF	TGTGCCGCTCAACCCACAACAGGGCACAATGAGCAGTTCTTC
NA	TRBJ1-5	NA	TRBV5-5	CASSSRELRPQHF	TGTGCCAGCAGCTCGAGAGAGTTGAGGCCCCAGCATTTT
NA	TRBJ2-2	NA	TRBV5-6	CASSLDRAGELFF	TGTGCCAGCAGCTTGGACAGGGCCGGGGAGCTGTTTTTT
NA	TRBJ1-2	NA	TRBV27	CASRQQGYGYTF	TGTGCCAGCAGACAACAGGGCTATGGCTACACCTTC
TRBD2	TRBJ2-1	once	TRBV4-2	CASSQEAGTNYNEQFF	TGTGCCAGCAGCCAAGAGGCAGGGACTAACTACAATGAGCAGTTCTTC
TRBD2	TRBJ2-1	NA	TRBV9	CASSVLAGGFNEQFF	TGTGCCAGCAGCGTACTAGCGGGAGGTTTCAATGAGCAGTTCTTC
NA	TRBJ1-2	NA	TRBV13	CASSFPDRIDGYTF	TGTGCCAGCAGCTTCCCGGACAGAATTGATGGCTACACCTTC
TRBD1	TRBJ2-3	NA	TRBV25-1	CASSDLTGKWSTDTQYF	TGTGCCAGCAGTGACCTGACAGGGAAGTGGAGTACAGATACGCAGTATTTT
TRBD2	TRBJ2-7	NA	TRBV6-5	CASRLILAGVYEQYF	TGTGCCAGCAGACTTATCCTAGCGGGAGTTTACGAGCAGTACTTC
NA	TRBJ2-7	NA	TRBV5-6	CASRGWGTTYEQYF	TGTGCCAGCAGAGGTTGGGGCACTACCTACGAGCAGTACTTC
NA	TRBJ1-1	few	TRBV3-1/TRBV3-2	CASSQAGVPKAFF	TGTGCCAGCAGCCAAGCTGGAGTCCCTAAAGCTTTCTTT
NA	TRBJ1-5	NA	TRBV6-6	CASTTWRTSNQPQHF	TGTGCCAGCACCACGTGGAGAACGAGCAATCAGCCCCAGCATTTT
NA	TRBJ1-1	NA	TRBV12-3/TRBV12-4	CASSISEGTEAFF	TGTGCCAGCAGCATTTCAGAGGGCACTGAAGCTTTCTTT
NA	TRBJ2-7	NA	TRBV20-1	CSAATGSKDF	TGCAGTGCGGCGACCGGGTCTAAGGACTTC
NA	TRBJ1-2	few	TRBV25-1	CASSAHREHGYTF	TGTGCCAGCAGTGCCCACAGGGAGCATGGCTACACCTTC
TRBD1	TRBJ2-7	NA	TRBV5-4	CASSLPGTGSNSYEQYF	TGTGCCAGCAGCCTTCCCGGGACAGGGTCAAATTCCTACGAGCAGTACTTC
NA	TRBJ1-1	NA	TRBV9	CASSVDGWRNTEAFF	TGTGCCAGCAGCGTAGATGGGTGGAGGAACACTGAAGCTTTCTTT
NA	TRBJ2-7	NA	TRBV5-6	CASTPIGGPYEQYF	TGTGCCAGCACCCCAATCGGGGGGCCCTACGAGCAGTACTTC
NA	TRBJ1-5	NA	TRBV9	CASSVDGGSNQPQHF	TGTGCCAGCAGCGTAGACGGGGGTAGCAATCAGCCCCAGCATTTT
TRBD1	TRBJ1-2	NA	TRBV10-3	CAISGTGGDGVEGYTF	TGTGCCATCAGTGGGACAGGGGGCGACGGAGTTGAAGGCTACACCTTC
NA	TRBJ2-1	few	TRBV9	CASSVGAANEQFF	TGTGCCAGCAGCGTAGGAGCGGCTAATGAGCAGTTCTTC
TRBD2	TRBJ2-3	NA	TRBV6-2/TRBV6-3	CASSYAGGVDTQYF	TGTGCCAGCAGTTATGCGGGAGGAGTGGATACGCAGTATTTT
NA	TRBJ2-3	NA	TRBV21-1	CATGRVADTQYF	TGTGCCACAGGGAGGGTGGCAGATACGCAGTATTTT
TRBD1	TRBJ1-4	once	TRBV15	CATSSPGQIATNEKLFF	TGTGCCACCAGCAGTCCGGGACAGATAGCAACTAATGAAAAACTGTTTTTT
TRBD1	TRBJ1-2	once	TRBV27	CASSPQTGRLHYGYTF	TGTGCCAGCAGTCCCCAGACAGGGAGGTTACACTATGGCTACACCTTC
TRBD1	TRBJ1-1	NA	TRBV15	CATSRDSLGGRTEAFF	TGTGCCACCAGCAGAGATTCCCTAGGGGGCCGTACTGAAGCTTTCTTT
TRBD1	TRBJ1-2	NA	TRBV25-1	CASSDSPGQGDYGYTF	TGTGCCAGCAGTGACTCGCCGGGACAGGGAGACTATGGCTACACCTTC
TRBD1	TRBJ2-7	NA	TRBV24-1	CATSDSRQGYEQYF	TGTGCCACCAGTGATTCCCGACAGGGCTACGAGCAGTACTTC
NA	TRBJ1-5	NA	TRBV7-5	CARSFPDRGSFCSNQPQHF	TGTGCCAGAAGCTTTCCGGACAGGGGAAGCTTTTGTAGCAATCAGCCCCAGCATTTT
TRBD2	TRBJ2-2	NA	TRBV27	CASSLGGGLSGELFF	TGTGCCAGCAGTTTGGGGGGAGGGTTGTCCGGGGAGCTGTTTTTT
NA	TRBJ1-4	NA	TRBV7-2	CASSSNRVEKLFF	TGTGCCAGCAGCTCTAACAGGGTTGAAAAACTGTTTTTT
TRBD1	TRBJ2-1	NA	TRBV7-8	CASSPQGGSYNEQFF	TGTGCCAGCAGCCCACAGGGGGGTTCCTACAATGAGCAGTTCTTC
TRBD1	TRBJ2-2	NA	TRBV18	CASSPRDRGRNTGELFF	TGTGCCAGCTCACCGCGGGACAGGGGGCGGAACACCGGGGAGCTGTTTTTT